These 30 T cell receptor beta chains share one sample of origin, sequenced in a study of CD8 T cells in ankylosing spondylitis. Regarding the study as a whole: About 8 highly homologous variants made up a TCR beta motif, and this motif appeared characteristic of ankylosing spondylitis blood.

Antigens of these TCRs are unknown. MiXCR was run by TCRdb on the 5' RACE reads, yielding one entry per CDR3 protein. Of 200,000 to 250,000 distinct CDR3 sequences listed, 7% to 8% are singletons. The material sequenced was blood, either unsorted or a sorted T cell fraction (not recorded which). Source of these receptors: a male donor with ankylosing spondylitis.

The chain couples TRBV27 to TRBJ1-1; D not certain. There are 14 residues in the CDR3. The V gene's germline CDR1 is MNHEY and CDR2 SMNVEV (reference sequence). Trimming shortened V by 4 bases and J by 1 base, and 10 bases separated the two germline ends. The CDR3 loop is CASSSGLWNTEAFF. CDR3 bases: TGTGCCAGCAGTTCCGGACTCTGGAACACTGAAGCTTTCTTT.

This clonotype was detected ten times or more. In nucleotides, the CDR3 is TGTGCCAGCAGCCCCTACATGGCCGAGCAGTACTTC. It codes for CASSPYMAEQYF. This rearrangement joins TRBV7-8 to TRBJ2-7; D remains unclear. With 5 bases removed from V and 6 bases from J, the gap between germline ends came to 11 bases. Germline V gives CDR1 SGHVS, CDR2 FQNEAQ. The CDR3 is made up of 12 amino acids.

This clonotype was picked up many times. The gene calls are TRBV4-3 and TRBJ2-3; 8 bases fit TRBD2. This CDR3 contains 15 residues. J gave up 4 bases and V 1 base, and 4 bases lay outside the gene matches. The germline gives CDR1 LGHNA, CDR2 YSLEER. CDR3 sequence: CASSQGTSFADTQYF. CDR3 in DNA: TGCGCCAGCAGCCAAGGGACTAGCTTCGCAGATACGCAGTATTTT.

This clonotype has ten or more counts. The rearrangement links TRBV5-1 to TRBJ2-7, with a tentative D call TRBD2 (6 bases). The CDR3 loop spans 15 amino acids. Germline V gene sequence: CDR1 SGHRS, CDR2 YFSETQ. The ends were cut back, 5 bases at V and 2 bases at J, with 17 bases in the middle. The CDR3 DNA is TGCGCCAGCAGGTTGACCCGGGGGAACCCCTACGAGCAGTACTTC. This gives the protein CASRLTRGNPYEQYF.

There are many counts of this clonotype. V and J are TRBV7-9 and TRBJ2-2; D might be TRBD1 (6 bases). The germline V and J ends were trimmed by 3 bases and 4 bases, with 15 bases remaining between them. Germline CDR1 SEHNR, CDR2 FQNEAQ (reference sequence). The CDR3 covers 16 residues. The CDR3 DNA sequence: TGTGCCAGCAGCTTGACCACCCCCAGGGGCACCGGGGAGCTGTTTTTT. Protein: CASSLTTPRGTGELFF.

The chain combines TRBV7-9 with TRBJ2-7; no firm D call. CDR1 is SEHNR and CDR2 is FQNEAQ in the germline V gene (reference sequence). The CDR3 spans 17 residues. The germline V and J ends were trimmed by 1 base and 0 bases, with 16 bases remaining between them. Here the CDR3 reads CASSLVNLQLSSYEQYF. Here the CDR3 DNA reads TGTGCCAGCAGCTTAGTAAACCTACAGTTGAGCTCCTACGAGCAGTACTTC.

This chain connects TRBV6-1 to TRBJ1-2; D unclear. Looked up from germline, CDR1 is MNHNS and CDR2 is SASEGT. The CDR3 is 14 amino acids. The V end lost 8 bases, the J end lost 3 bases, and 16 bases lay between the germline ends. The CDR3: CASGTGSLYYGYTF. CDR3 nucleotides: TGTGCCAGCGGAACGGGCAGCCTTTACTATGGCTACACCTTC.

This clonotype was detected many times. The genes are TRBV10-3 and TRBJ2-4; either TRBD1 or TRBD2 may fit D (6 bases each). Per germline, CDR1 ENHRY and CDR2 SYGVKD. V gave up 5 bases and J gave up 0 bases, with 11 bases separating them. The CDR3 has 15 residues. DNA for the CDR3: TGTGCCATCAGTACCGGAGGGGGAGCCAAAAACATTCAGTACTTC. This encodes CAISTGGGAKNIQYF.

In its sample, this clonotype was seen a few times. J is TRBJ1-2 and V is TRBV30, with D possibly being TRBD1 (5 bases). Trimming took 5 bases from V and 7 from J, leaving 14 bases between them. The CDR3 is 12 residues long. Germline CDR1 reads GTSNPN; CDR2 reads SVGIG (reference sequence). The CDR3 DNA is TGTGCCTGGGGCGTGGGGGGAAGTGGCTACACCTTC. Translated: CAWGVGGSGYTF. Combining the CDR3 with reference TRBV30 and TRBJ1-2 gives the whole variable domain SQTIHQWPATLVQPVGSPLSLECTVEGTSNPNLYWYRQAAGRGLQLLFYSVGIGQISSEVPQNLSASRPQDRQFILSSKKLLLSDSGFYLCAWGVGGSGYTFGSGTRLTVV.

As regards this clonotype: The junction departs from the called germline gene at one end, perhaps through a read error. The J gene is TRBJ2-3, the V gene TRBV3-1; a weak D match, TRBD2 (5 bases). The CDR3 runs 15 residues. Germline CDR1 reads LGHDT; CDR2 reads YNNKEL (reference sequence). The CDR3: CATSQEVSLTHTQYF. Written as DNA, the CDR3 is TGTGCCACCAGCCAGGAGGTCTCTTTGACACATACGCAGTATTTT.

This chain uses TRBV7-9 with TRBJ1-2, with a tentative D call TRBD1 (5 bases). The V and J ends lost 3 bases and 5 bases respectively, with 16 bases between them. The CDR3 runs to 15 residues. Per the germline V gene, CDR1 is SEHNR and CDR2 is FQNEAQ (reference sequence). CDR3 amino acids: CASSFWTLGEYGYTF. DNA of the CDR3: TGTGCCAGCAGCTTCTGGACCTTAGGGGAGTATGGCTACACCTTC.

The table lists this clonotype with many counts. J is TRBJ2-3 and V is TRBV5-1; 7 bases map to TRBD1. CDR1 is SGHRS, CDR2 YFSETQ, per germline. CDR3 size: 18 residues. The ends lost 1 base at V and 5 bases at J; junction bases unmatched: 16. DNA of the CDR3: TGCGCCAGCAGCTTGTACCCAGACGACAGGGAAGTAAGAGATACGCAGTATTTT. Amino acids: CASSLYPDDREVRDTQYF.

This clonotype was detected ten times or more. At one of its ends the junction is not consistent with the germline gene, which may arise from a read error. This chain links TRBV4-3 with TRBJ1-1; no definite D call. Germline assignment: CDR1 LGHNA and CDR2 YSLEER. This CDR3 is built from 14 residues. CDR3 DNA: TGCGCCAGCAGCGAAGACTATCACCCAGGTGAAGCTTTCTTT. It specifies CASSEDYHPGEAFF.

This clonotype was counted between two and nine times. The rearrangement links TRBV20-1 to TRBJ2-7; 11 bases line up with TRBD2. The germline CDR1 and CDR2 sequences are DFQATT and SNEGSKA (reference sequence). V shed 5 bases and J 4 bases; nucleotides not matched to a gene: 19. This CDR3 has 18 residues. CDR3: CSAEPGTSGPEVSYEQYF. In DNA, the CDR3 is TGCAGTGCTGAACCCGGGACTAGCGGCCCGGAGGTGTCATACGAGCAGTACTTC.

The sample holds many counts of this clonotype. The rearrangement links TRBV24-1 to TRBJ2-5; maybe TRBD2 (6 bases). CDR3 size: 11 residues. V shed 8 bases and J shed 4 bases, with 7 bases lying between them. The germline V gene encodes CDR1 KGHDR and CDR2 SFDVKD. CDR3 residues: CATKEGETQYF. As DNA, the CDR3 is TGTGCCACCAAGGAGGGAGAGACCCAGTACTTC.

Many counts were recorded for this clonotype. This sequence joins TRBV5-1 and TRBJ2-7; tentative D call: TRBD2 (6 bases). CDR3 length: 15 amino acids. Trimming pared 0 bases from V and 2 bases from J, leaving 12 bases between. Germline-derived CDR1 and CDR2 are SGHRS and YFSETQ. The CDR3 loop reads CASSLDRGSPYEQYF. CDR3 DNA sequence: TGCGCCAGCAGCTTGGACCGGGGGTCCCCCTACGAGCAGTACTTC. Supplemented by reference TRBV5-1 and TRBJ2-7, the full variable domain reads KAGVTQTPRYLIKTRGQQVTLSCSPISGHRSVSWYQQTPGQGLQFLFEYFSETQRNKGNFPGRFSGRQFSNSRSEMNVSTLELGDSALYLCASSLDRGSPYEQYFGPGTRLTVT.

The chain is built from TRBV6-5 and TRBJ2-3; 9 nucleotides line up with TRBD2. The ends lost 2 bases at V and 5 bases at J; junction bases unmatched: 8. CDR1 and CDR2 (germline): MNHEY, SVGAGI. The CDR3 has 16 residues. The CDR3 loop reads CASSYMRREGGDTQYF. DNA for the CDR3: TGTGCCAGCAGTTACATGAGGCGGGAGGGGGGAGATACGCAGTATTTT.

This clonotype was observed a single time. V and J are TRBV3-1 and TRBJ2-2; tentatively, D is TRBD1 (6 bases). The V gene lost 3 bases and the J gene lost 5 bases, with 16 bases spanning the gap. The CDR3 runs to 16 residues. The V gene's germline CDR1 is LGHDT and CDR2 YNNKEL (reference sequence). CDR3 DNA: TGTGCCAGCAGCCACGGTCAGGACAGAACTACCGGGGAGCTGTTTTTT. Protein product: CASSHGQDRTTGELFF.

The chain uses TRBV7-2 and TRBJ1-4; D is ambiguous. Germline CDR1 is SGHTA and CDR2 is FQGNSA. This CDR3 spans 14 amino acids. Trimming took 4 bases from V and 8 from J, leaving 14 bases between them. As DNA, the CDR3 is TGTGCCAGCAGCTCCCTCGTGGCTAGGGAAAAACTGTTTTTT. Protein sequence: CASSSLVAREKLFF.

The rearrangement joins TRBV4-3 to TRBJ2-6; 8 positions match TRBD1. Trimming cost V 4 bases and J 0 bases; bases outside gene matches: 5. CDR3 size: 17 residues. Germline V lookup: CDR1 LGHNA, CDR2 YSLEER. The CDR3 DNA sequence: TGCGCCAGCAGCCCGGGACAGGTCCTCTCTGGGGCCAACGTCCTGACTTTC. Protein sequence: CASSPGQVLSGANVLTF.

This clonotype was detected ten times or more. The V and J genes are TRBV20-1 and TRBJ2-3, with D uncertain. The V gene's germline CDR1 is DFQATT and CDR2 SNEGSKA (reference sequence). The length of the CDR3 is 16 residues. The V end lost 1 base, the J end lost 4 bases, and 18 bases lay between the germline ends. CDR3 region: CSARGLNRIRADTQYF. The CDR3 DNA follows: TGCAGTGCTAGAGGATTGAATAGAATTCGCGCAGATACGCAGTATTTT.

In DNA form, the CDR3 reads TGTGCCACCAAACAGGTCTCTGGGGCCAACGTCCTGACTTTC. Translated: CATKQVSGANVLTF. The chain carries TRBV15 and TRBJ2-6, with TRBD1 as a possible D gene (5 bases). This CDR3 is 14 amino acids long. The V and J ends lost 7 bases and 0 bases respectively, with 7 bases between them. Germline V gene data show CDR1 as LNHNV and CDR2 as YYDKDF (reference sequence).

This clonotype showed up just a few times. The chain couples TRBV7-6 to TRBJ2-7; D is possibly TRBD1 (6 bases). V dropped 4 bases and J dropped 2 bases, with 18 bases sitting between them. Germline assignment: CDR1 SGHVS and CDR2 FNYEAQ. The CDR3 contains 16 residues. The chain's CDR3 is CASSSGPGTPTYEQYF. CDR3 in DNA: TGTGCCAGCAGCTCGGGCCCCGGGACACCTACCTACGAGCAGTACTTC.

This clonotype has a handful of counts. This chain links TRBV4-3 with TRBJ2-3; possible D gene TRBD1, 6 bases. The V end lost 0 bases, the J end lost 11 bases, and 21 bases lay between the germline ends. Germline lookup yields CDR1 LGHNA and CDR2 YSLEER. The CDR3 is 16 residues long. The CDR3 sequence: CASSQDMWAGEQGQYF. The CDR3 DNA reads as TGCGCCAGCAGCCAAGATATGTGGGCAGGGGAGCAAGGGCAGTATTTT.

In nucleotides, the CDR3 is TGCAGTGCTAGAGCGACAGCCTACGAGCAGTACTTC. Translated: CSARATAYEQYF. The chain has TRBV20-1 and TRBJ2-7; D might be TRBD1 (5 bases). Germline V lookup: CDR1 DFQATT, CDR2 SNEGSKA (reference sequence). The CDR3 length is 12 residues. V lost 1 base, J lost 2 bases, and 6 bases lay in between.

This clonotype came up many times. The V call is TRBV20-1, the J call TRBJ1-1, with a tentative D call TRBD1 (5 bases). Germline lookup yields CDR1 DFQATT and CDR2 SNEGSKA (reference sequence). The V end lost 5 bases, the J end lost 5 bases, and 15 bases lay between the germline ends. The CDR3 runs to 13 residues. CDR3 bases: TGCAGTGCTGGAGTTCTCTGGGGGACTGAAGCTTTCTTT. It yields the protein CSAGVLWGTEAFF.

Many counts were recorded for this clonotype. V gene TRBV10-2 combines with J gene TRBJ2-1; D unresolved. Trimming left V 2 bases short and J 5 bases short, with 16 bases between. Per the germline V gene, CDR1 is WSHSY and CDR2 is SAAADI. This CDR3 has 16 residues. CDR3 amino acids: CASSEVGFARNNEQFF. The DNA for the CDR3 is TGCGCCAGCAGTGAGGTTGGGTTTGCGAGGAACAATGAGCAGTTCTTC.

This clonotype was detected many times. The V call is TRBV29-1, the J call TRBJ2-2; D perhaps matches TRBD2 (6 bases). In germline, CDR1 is SQVTM, CDR2 ANQGSEA. The CDR3 consists of 11 residues. V gave up 5 bases and J gave up 5 bases, with 6 bases separating them. The CDR3 region has the DNA TGCAGCGTTAGCGGGACCGGGGAGCTGTTTTTT. This gives the protein CSVSGTGELFF.

This clonotype was observed many times. The chain uses TRBV9 and TRBJ2-1, with 12 bases that match TRBD1. The CDR3 totals 17 residues. Trimming at V came to 0 bases and at J to 8 bases, leaving 9 bases not matched to a gene. Looked up from germline, CDR1 is SGDLS and CDR2 is YYNGEE. In DNA form, the CDR3 reads TGTGCCAGCAGCGTAGGTCCGGGGGGACAGGGGGCTGATGAGCAGTTCTTC. This gives the protein CASSVGPGGQGADEQFF.

This clonotype was recorded many times. The V and J genes are TRBV28 and TRBJ2-1; 11 bases line up with TRBD2. This CDR3 contains 16 residues. Trimming at V came to 5 bases and at J to 5 bases, leaving 8 bases not matched to a gene. CDR1 is MDHEN and CDR2 is SYDVKM in the germline V gene. In nucleotides, the CDR3 is TGTGCCAGCAGTCTTTTAGCGGGGGGGAAACACAATGAGCAGTTCTTC. Translating gives CASSLLAGGKHNEQFF. Based on the CDR3 plus reference TRBV28 and TRBJ2-1, the full variable domain is DVKVTQSSRYLVKRTGEKVFLECVQDMDHENMFWYRQDPGLGLRLIYFSYDVKMKEKGDIPEGYSVSREKKERFSLILESASTNQTSMYLCASSLLAGGKHNEQFFGPGTRLTVL.